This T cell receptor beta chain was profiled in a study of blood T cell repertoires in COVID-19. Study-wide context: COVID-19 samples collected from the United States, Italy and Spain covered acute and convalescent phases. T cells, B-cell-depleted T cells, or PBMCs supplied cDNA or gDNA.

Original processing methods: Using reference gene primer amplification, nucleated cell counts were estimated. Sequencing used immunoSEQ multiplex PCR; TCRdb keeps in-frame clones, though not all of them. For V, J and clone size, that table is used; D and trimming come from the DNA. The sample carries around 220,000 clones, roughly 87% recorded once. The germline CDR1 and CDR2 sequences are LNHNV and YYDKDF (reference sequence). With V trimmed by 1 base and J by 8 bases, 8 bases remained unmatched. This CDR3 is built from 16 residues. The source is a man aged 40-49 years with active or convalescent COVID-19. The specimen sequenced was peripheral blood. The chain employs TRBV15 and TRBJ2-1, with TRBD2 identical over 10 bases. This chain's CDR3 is CATSRGRTSGIDEQFF. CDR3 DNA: TGTGCCACCAGCAGAGGTCGAACTAGCGGGATCGATGAGCAGTTCTTC. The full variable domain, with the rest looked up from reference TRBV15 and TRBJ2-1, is DAMVIQNPRYQVTQFGKPVTLSCSQTLNHNVMYWYQQKSSQAPKLLFHYYDKDFNNEADTPDNFQSRRPNTSFCFLDIRSPGLGDTAMYLCATSRGRTSGIDEQFFGPGTRLTVL.